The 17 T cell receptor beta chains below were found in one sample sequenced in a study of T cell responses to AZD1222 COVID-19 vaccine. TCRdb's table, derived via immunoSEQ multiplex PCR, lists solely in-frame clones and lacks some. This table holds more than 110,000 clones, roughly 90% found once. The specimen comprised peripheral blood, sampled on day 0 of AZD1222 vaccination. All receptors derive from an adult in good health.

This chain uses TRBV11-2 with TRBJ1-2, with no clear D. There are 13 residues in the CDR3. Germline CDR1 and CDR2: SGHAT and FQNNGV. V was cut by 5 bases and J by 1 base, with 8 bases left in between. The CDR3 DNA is TGTGCCAGCAGCCCTGGGTATAACTATGGCTACACCTTC. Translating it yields CASSPGYNYGYTF. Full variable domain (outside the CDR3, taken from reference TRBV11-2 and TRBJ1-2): EAGVAQSPRYKIIEKRQSVAFWCNPISGHATLYWYQQILGQGPKLLIQFQNNGVVDDSQLPKDRFSAERLKGVDSTLKIQPAKLEDSAVYLCASSPGYNYGYTFGSGTRLTVV.

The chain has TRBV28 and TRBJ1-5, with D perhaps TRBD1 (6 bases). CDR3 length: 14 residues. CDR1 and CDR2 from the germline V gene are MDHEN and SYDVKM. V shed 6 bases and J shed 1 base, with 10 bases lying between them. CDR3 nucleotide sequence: TGTGCCAGCAGACAGGGTGGCAGCAATCAGCCCCAGCATTTT. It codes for CASRQGGSNQPQHF.

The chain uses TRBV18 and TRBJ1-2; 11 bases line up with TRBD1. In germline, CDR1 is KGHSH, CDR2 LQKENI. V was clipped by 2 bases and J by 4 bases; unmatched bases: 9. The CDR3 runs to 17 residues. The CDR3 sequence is CASSPILGQGESYGYTF. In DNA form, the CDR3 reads TGTGCCAGCTCACCAATATTGGGACAGGGGGAGTCCTATGGCTACACCTTC.

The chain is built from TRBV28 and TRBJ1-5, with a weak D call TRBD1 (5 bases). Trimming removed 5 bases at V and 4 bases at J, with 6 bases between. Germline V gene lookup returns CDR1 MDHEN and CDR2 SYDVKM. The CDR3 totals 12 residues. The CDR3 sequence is CASSEGNQPQHF. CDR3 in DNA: TGTGCCAGCAGTGAGGGGAATCAGCCCCAGCATTTT.

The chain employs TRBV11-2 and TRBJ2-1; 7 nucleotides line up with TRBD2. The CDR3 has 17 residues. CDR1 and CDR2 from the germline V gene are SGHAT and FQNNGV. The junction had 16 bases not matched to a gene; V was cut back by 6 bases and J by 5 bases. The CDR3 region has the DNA TGTGCCAGCAGTTCCGGCGGTCTAGCGGCCATTGACAATGAGCAGTTCTTC. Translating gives CASSSGGLAAIDNEQFF.

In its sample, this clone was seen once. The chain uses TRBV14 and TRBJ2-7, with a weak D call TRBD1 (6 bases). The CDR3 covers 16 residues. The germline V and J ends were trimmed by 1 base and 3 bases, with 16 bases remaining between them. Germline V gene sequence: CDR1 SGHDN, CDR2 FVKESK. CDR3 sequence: CASSQGWDMAIYEQYF. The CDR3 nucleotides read TGTGCCAGCAGCCAAGGTTGGGACATGGCGATCTACGAGCAGTACTTC. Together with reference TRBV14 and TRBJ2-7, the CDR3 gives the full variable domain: EAGVTQFPSHSVIEKGQTVTLRCDPISGHDNLYWYRRVMGKEIKFLLHFVKESKQDESGMPNNRFLAERTGGTYSTLKVQPAELEDSGVYFCASSQGWDMAIYEQYFGPGTRLTVT.

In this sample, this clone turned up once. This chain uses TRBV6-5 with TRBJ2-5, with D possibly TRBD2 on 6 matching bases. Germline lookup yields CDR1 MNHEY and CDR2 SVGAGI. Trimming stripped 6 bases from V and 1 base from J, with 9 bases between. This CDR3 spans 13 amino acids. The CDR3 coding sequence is TGTGCCAGCAGACTAGCAGCCCAAGAGACCCAGTACTTC. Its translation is CASRLAAQETQYF.

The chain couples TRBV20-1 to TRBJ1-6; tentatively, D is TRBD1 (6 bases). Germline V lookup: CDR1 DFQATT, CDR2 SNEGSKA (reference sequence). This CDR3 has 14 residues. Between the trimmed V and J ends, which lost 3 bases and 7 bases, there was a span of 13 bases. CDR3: CSASDDRPNSPLHF. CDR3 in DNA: TGCAGTGCTAGTGATGACAGGCCCAATTCACCCCTCCACTTT.

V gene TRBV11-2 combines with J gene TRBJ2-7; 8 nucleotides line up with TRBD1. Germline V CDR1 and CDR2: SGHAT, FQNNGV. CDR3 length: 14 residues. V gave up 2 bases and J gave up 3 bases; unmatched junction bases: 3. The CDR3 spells CASSLWTGNYEQYF. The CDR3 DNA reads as TGTGCCAGCAGCTTATGGACAGGGAACTACGAGCAGTACTTC.

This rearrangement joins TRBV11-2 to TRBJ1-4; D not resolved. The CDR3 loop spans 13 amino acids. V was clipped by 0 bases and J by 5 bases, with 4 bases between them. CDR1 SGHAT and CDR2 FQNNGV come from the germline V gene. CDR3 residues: CASSLDRNEKLFF. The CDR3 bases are TGTGCCAGCAGCTTAGACAGGAATGAAAAACTGTTTTTT.

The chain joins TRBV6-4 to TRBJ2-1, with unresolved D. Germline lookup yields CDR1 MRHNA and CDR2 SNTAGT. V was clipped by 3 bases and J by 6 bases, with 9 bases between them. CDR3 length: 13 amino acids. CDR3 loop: CASSDIQSNEQFF. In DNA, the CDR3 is TGTGCCAGCAGTGATATACAGTCCAATGAGCAGTTCTTC.

CDR3 coding DNA: TGTGCCAGTACGGAATCCCGGGACAGGGATCCCGGGGAGCTGTTTTTT. This gives the protein CASTESRDRDPGELFF. The rearrangement uses TRBV19 and TRBJ2-2, with 9 bases matching TRBD1. This CDR3 spans 16 amino acids. J gave up 6 bases and V 7 bases, and 12 bases lay outside the gene matches. CDR1 and CDR2 from the germline V gene are LNHDA and SQIVND (reference sequence).

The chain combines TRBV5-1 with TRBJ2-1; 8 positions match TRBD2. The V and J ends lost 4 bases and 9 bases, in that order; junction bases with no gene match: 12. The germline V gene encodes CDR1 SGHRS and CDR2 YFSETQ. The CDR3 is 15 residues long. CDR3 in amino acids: CASSPPMRSGSEQFF. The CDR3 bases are TGCGCCAGCAGCCCTCCGATGAGAAGCGGGAGTGAGCAGTTCTTC.

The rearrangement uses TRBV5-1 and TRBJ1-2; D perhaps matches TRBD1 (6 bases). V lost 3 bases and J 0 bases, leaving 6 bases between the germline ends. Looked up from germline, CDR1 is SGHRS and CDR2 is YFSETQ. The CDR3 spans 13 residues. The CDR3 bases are TGCGCCAGCAGCTCAGGGGCTAACTATGGCTACACCTTC. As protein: CASSSGANYGYTF.

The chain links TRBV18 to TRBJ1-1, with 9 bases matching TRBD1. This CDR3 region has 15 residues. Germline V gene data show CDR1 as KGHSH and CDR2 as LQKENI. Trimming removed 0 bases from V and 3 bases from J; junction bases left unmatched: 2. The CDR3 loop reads CASSPPTGGHTEAFF. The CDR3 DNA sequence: TGTGCCAGCTCACCACCGACAGGGGGACACACTGAAGCTTTCTTT.

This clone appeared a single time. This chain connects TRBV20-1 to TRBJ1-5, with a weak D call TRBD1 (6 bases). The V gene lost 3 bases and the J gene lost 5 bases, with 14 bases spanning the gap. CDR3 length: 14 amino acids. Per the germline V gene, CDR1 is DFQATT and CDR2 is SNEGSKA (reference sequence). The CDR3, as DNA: TGCAGTGCTAGTAGTAACAACAGGGATCAGCCCCAGCATTTT. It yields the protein CSASSNNRDQPQHF.

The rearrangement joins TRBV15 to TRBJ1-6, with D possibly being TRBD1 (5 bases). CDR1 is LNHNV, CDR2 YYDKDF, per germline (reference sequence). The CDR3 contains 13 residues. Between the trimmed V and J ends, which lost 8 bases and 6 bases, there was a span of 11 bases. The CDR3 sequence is CATSPGGNSPLHF. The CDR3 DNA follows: TGTGCCACCTCCCCGGGGGGTAATTCACCCCTCCACTTT. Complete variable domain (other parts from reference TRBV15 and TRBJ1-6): DAMVIQNPRYQVTQFGKPVTLSCSQTLNHNVMYWYQQKSSQAPKLLFHYYDKDFNNEADTPDNFQSRRPNTSFCFLDIRSPGLGDTAMYLCATSPGGNSPLHFGNGTRLTVT.